These 14 T cell receptor beta chains came from one sample sequenced in a study of T cell changes during pregnancy in multiple sclerosis. Assay used: immunoSEQ multiplex PCR; TCRdb lists only in-frame clones, some missing. This sample has over 100,000 clones; 80% to 95% occur once, and the top ten carry over 1.5%. This specimen consisted of peripheral blood, obtained in the third trimester of pregnancy. Receptors were obtained from a female donor with multiple sclerosis, enrolled in a pregnancy study.

This chain connects TRBV5-1 to TRBJ2-1; 7 bases agree with TRBD2. The CDR3 sequence is 16 residues long. Germline V CDR1 and CDR2: SGHRS, YFSETQ. Trimming at V came to 2 bases and at J to 0 bases, leaving 5 bases not matched to a gene. CDR3 protein: CASSLAGLSSYNEQFF. The DNA for the CDR3 is TGCGCCAGCAGCTTAGCGGGGCTAAGCTCCTACAATGAGCAGTTCTTC.

This rearrangement joins TRBV28 to TRBJ2-7; the match to TRBD2 covers 9 bases. The CDR3 sequence is 14 residues long. Germline-derived CDR1 and CDR2 are MDHEN and SYDVKM. Trimming at V came to 2 bases and at J to 4 bases, leaving 3 bases not matched to a gene. The CDR3 DNA reads as TGTGCCAGCAGTTTAGGCGGGAGGGTATACGAGCAGTACTTC. Protein: CASSLGGRVYEQYF.

CDR3 in amino acids: CASSSSPYQPQHF. The CDR3 DNA is TGTGCCAGCAGTTCGAGCCCTTATCAGCCCCAGCATTTT. The J gene is TRBJ1-5, the V gene TRBV27; no clear D gene. The CDR3 covers 13 residues. Per the germline V gene, CDR1 is MNHEY and CDR2 is SMNVEV (reference sequence). V shed 4 bases and J shed 5 bases, with 9 bases lying between them.

The chain uses TRBV7-8 and TRBJ2-1; TRBD2 matches at 9 bases. CDR3 length equals 14 residues. After removal of 5 bases from V and 9 bases from J, the junction contained 8 bases not matched to a gene. Per germline, CDR1 SGHVS and CDR2 FQNEAQ. The CDR3 protein is CASSPEGLAVEQFF. The DNA of the CDR3 is TGTGCCAGCAGCCCAGAGGGACTAGCAGTTGAGCAGTTCTTC.

J is TRBJ1-4 and V is TRBV7-6; 7 bases map to TRBD1. The CDR3 totals 13 residues. V was pared by 5 bases and J by 7 bases, with 4 bases of the junction left unmatched. Germline V CDR1 and CDR2: SGHVS, FNYEAQ. The DNA for the CDR3 is TGTGCCAGCAGCCAGAGACAGGGTGAAAAACTGTTTTTT. This codes for CASSQRQGEKLFF.

The chain carries TRBV19 and TRBJ2-4, with D perhaps matching TRBD2 (5 bases). Germline V gene lookup returns CDR1 LNHDA and CDR2 SQIVND (reference sequence). Trimming removed 4 bases from V and 7 bases from J, with 8 bases in between. CDR3 length: 12 amino acids. The DNA for the CDR3 is TGTGCCAGTAGTACGAGAGGGAACATTCAGTACTTC. It translates to CASSTRGNIQYF. The full variable domain, with the rest looked up from reference TRBV19 and TRBJ2-4, is DGGITQSPKYLFRKEGQNVTLSCEQNLNHDAMYWYRQDPGQGLRLIYYSQIVNDFQKGDIAEGYSVSREKKESFPLTVTSAQKNPTAFYLCASSTRGNIQYFGAGTRLSVL.

The chain is built from TRBV30 and TRBJ2-1, with a weak D call TRBD2 (7 bases). CDR3 size: 14 residues. Trimming stripped 0 bases from V and 4 bases from J, with 10 bases between. Germline V CDR1 and CDR2: GTSNPN, SVGIG (reference sequence). The CDR3 nucleotides are TGTGCCTGGAGTGTAGGGGGGGGGTACAATGAGCAGTTCTTC. Translation: CAWSVGGGYNEQFF.

The CDR3 sequence: CASSLNGGGSYEQYF. The CDR3 DNA sequence: TGTGCCAGCAGCTTGAACGGGGGAGGGTCCTACGAGCAGTACTTC. The chain recombines TRBV7-3 with TRBJ2-7; 7 positions match TRBD2. V lost 3 bases and J lost 1; bases outside the gene matches: 6. Germline V gene lookup returns CDR1 SGHTA and CDR2 FQGTGA. This CDR3 spans 15 amino acids.

This clone was recorded only once. This chain connects TRBV5-1 to TRBJ2-2, with 11 bases aligning to TRBD2. The CDR3 consists of 18 residues. Germline V gene data show CDR1 as SGHRS and CDR2 as YFSETQ. V shed 3 bases and J 0 bases; nucleotides not matched to a gene: 7. The CDR3 is CASSSYRLAGSNTGELFF. The CDR3, as DNA: TGCGCCAGCAGCTCATATCGACTAGCGGGGTCGAACACCGGGGAGCTGTTTTTT.

The rearrangement links TRBV5-6 to TRBJ2-7; maybe TRBD1 (5 bases). The germline V gene encodes CDR1 SGHDT and CDR2 YYEEEE. This CDR3 is 13 amino acids long. Trimming cost V 4 bases and J 6 bases, with 14 bases left between them. The CDR3 loop reads CASSRDRRSEQYF. The CDR3 nucleotides are TGTGCCAGCAGCCGCGACAGAAGGAGCGAGCAGTACTTC.

The chain carries TRBV10-2 and TRBJ1-1; weak D call: TRBD1 (5 bases). Trimming took 1 base from V and 1 from J, leaving 7 bases between them. The CDR3 totals 14 residues. Germline loops: CDR1 WSHSY, CDR2 SAAADI. The CDR3 loop is CASSEWGSNTEAFF. The DNA for the CDR3 is TGCGCCAGCAGTGAGTGGGGCTCGAACACTGAAGCTTTCTTT.

V and J are TRBV27 and TRBJ1-1; possible D gene TRBD1, 6 bases. The CDR3 totals 17 residues. Germline V gene data show CDR1 as MNHEY and CDR2 as SMNVEV (reference sequence). Between the trimmed V and J ends, which lost 3 bases and 1 base, there was a span of 18 bases. CDR3 loop: CASSLGQGRFPNTEAFF. The CDR3 DNA reads TGTGCCAGCAGTTTGGGGCAGGGGCGATTCCCGAACACTGAAGCTTTCTTT.

The J gene is TRBJ2-7, the V gene TRBV5-6; 14 nucleotides agree with TRBD2. The CDR3 contains 16 residues. The V gene end was trimmed by 4 bases and the J gene end by 11 bases; junction bases not matched to a gene: 14. Germline CDR1 SGHDT, CDR2 YYEEEE. CDR3 in DNA: TGTGCCAGCAGCCCGCCGGGACTAGCGGGAGCTCAATGGGAGTACTTC. Translated, it gives CASSPPGLAGAQWEYF.

This rearrangement joins TRBV28 to TRBJ1-5; TRBD1 matches 7 bases. With 5 bases clipped from V and 6 bases from J, the junction kept 10 bases outside the gene matches. The CDR3 extends over 15 amino acids. Germline V gene lookup returns CDR1 MDHEN and CDR2 SYDVKM. CDR3 bases: TGTGCCAGCAGTCCCGACAGGGTAGGAAGTCAGCCCCAGCATTTT. Translation: CASSPDRVGSQPQHF. The variable domain in full, with the rest retrieved from reference TRBV28 and TRBJ1-5, is DVKVTQSSRYLVKRTGEKVFLECVQDMDHENMFWYRQDPGLGLRLIYFSYDVKMKEKGDIPEGYSVSREKKERFSLILESASTNQTSMYLCASSPDRVGSQPQHFGDGTRLSIL.